A single sample gave rise to the 15 T cell receptor beta chains below, sequenced in a study of T cell responses to AZD1222 COVID-19 vaccine. TCRdb's table, derived via immunoSEQ multiplex PCR, lists solely in-frame clones and lacks some. The sample shows about 270,000 clones, 94% of them seen only once. The sequences come from peripheral blood, collected 28 days after the second AZD1222 dose. Receptors were obtained from an adult who received the AZD1222 COVID-19 vaccine.

The chain couples TRBV19 to TRBJ1-2; D is unresolved. There are 15 residues in the CDR3. V lost 0 bases to trimming and J lost 4 bases, with 12 bases between them. Looked up from germline, CDR1 is LNHDA and CDR2 is SQIVND (reference sequence). The CDR3 reads CASSIDQGVSYGYTF. The CDR3 DNA follows: TGTGCCAGTAGTATAGATCAAGGCGTATCCTATGGCTACACCTTC.

This clone was counted a single time. The V call is TRBV7-9, the J call TRBJ1-3; D gene unclear. Trimming removed 2 bases at V and 3 bases at J, with 5 bases between. CDR1 and CDR2 (germline): SEHNR, FQNEAQ (reference sequence). The CDR3 extends over 13 amino acids. The CDR3 protein is CASSLYLGNTIYF. The CDR3 DNA is TGTGCCAGCAGCTTATACCTTGGAAACACCATATATTTT.

The chain combines TRBV9 with TRBJ1-3, with D unresolved. The V end was cut by 0 bases, the J end by 0 bases, with 19 bases between. Germline values: CDR1 SGDLS, CDR2 YYNGEE. This CDR3 is 19 amino acids long. CDR3 sequence reads: CASSVADLLPGSSGNTIYF. The CDR3 DNA follows: TGTGCCAGCAGCGTAGCAGACCTACTCCCGGGAAGCTCTGGAAACACCATATATTTT.

The V and J genes are TRBV18 and TRBJ1-2; D is unresolved. Germline lookup yields CDR1 KGHSH and CDR2 LQKENI. This CDR3 is built from 13 residues. V lost 3 bases to trimming and J lost 1 base, with 6 bases between them. DNA of the CDR3: TGTGCCAGCTCACCCGACTATAACTATGGCTACACCTTC. It codes for CASSPDYNYGYTF.

This rearrangement joins TRBV24-1 to TRBJ1-1; no reliable D call. V was shortened by 4 bases and J by 4 bases, with 9 bases between the two germline ends. The CDR3 has 13 residues. The germline V gene has CDR1 KGHDR and CDR2 SFDVKD. The DNA of the CDR3 is TGTGCCACCAGTGAGAGCAGAGGCACTGAAGCTTTCTTT. Translated: CATSESRGTEAFF.

This chain connects TRBV3-1 (or the pseudogene TRBV3-2) to TRBJ1-1; D gene ambiguous. The CDR3 sequence is 15 residues long. CDR1 is LGHDT, CDR2 YNNKEL, per germline (reference sequence). Trimming cost V 6 bases and J 0 bases, with 14 bases left between them. CDR3 sequence reads: CASSCMYPMNTEAFF. The CDR3 nucleotides are TGTGCCAGCAGTTGTATGTACCCTATGAACACTGAAGCTTTCTTT.

The chain uses TRBV28 and TRBJ1-2, with 9 positions matching TRBD1. Germline CDR1 reads MDHEN; CDR2 reads SYDVKM. With 7 bases clipped from V and 4 bases from J, the junction kept 7 bases outside the gene matches. The CDR3 has 14 residues. The CDR3 DNA reads TGTGCCAGCACCCCGCGGACAGGGGTCTATGGCTACACCTTC. It yields the protein CASTPRTGVYGYTF.

The CDR3 DNA reads as TGTGCCAGCACAAGGGGGGCACACAATCAGCCCCAGCATTTT. Its translation: CASTRGAHNQPQHF. The chain links TRBV2 to TRBJ1-5; perhaps TRBD1 as D (6 bases). Germline values: CDR1 SNHLY, CDR2 FYNNEI. The CDR3 has 14 residues. The V end lost 7 bases, the J end lost 3 bases, and 13 bases lay between the germline ends.

V gene TRBV6-1 combines with J gene TRBJ1-6, with a tentative D call TRBD1 (6 bases). CDR1 and CDR2 from the germline V gene are MNHNS and SASEGT. The V end was cut by 0 bases, the J end by 8 bases, with 17 bases between. This CDR3 has 17 amino acids. The CDR3 protein is CASSEARTGARYSPLHF. In nucleotides, the CDR3 is TGTGCCAGCAGTGAAGCTAGAACGGGGGCCCGATATTCACCCCTCCACTTT.

The CDR3 sequence: CASSYSVGQPEKLFF. In nucleotides, the CDR3 is TGTGCCAGCAGTTACTCCGTGGGGCAGCCTGAAAAACTGTTTTTT. The rearrangement uses TRBV6-5 and TRBJ1-4, with D possibly matching TRBD1 (5 bases). There are 15 residues in the CDR3. Per germline, CDR1 MNHEY and CDR2 SVGAGI. V was shortened by 0 bases and J by 7 bases, with 12 bases between the two germline ends.

The chain couples TRBV5-1 to TRBJ2-2, with a tentative D call TRBD2 (7 bases). Per the germline V gene, CDR1 is SGHRS and CDR2 is YFSETQ. The V gene lost 2 bases and the J gene lost 6 bases, with 11 bases spanning the gap. This CDR3 is 14 amino acids long. CDR3: CASSLRGASGELFF. The DNA of the CDR3 is TGCGCCAGCAGCTTACGGGGGGCCTCCGGGGAGCTGTTTTTT.

The chain carries TRBV12-5 and TRBJ2-1; 8 bases match TRBD2. The V and J ends lost 0 bases and 5 bases, in that order; junction bases with no gene match: 21. This CDR3 comprises 21 residues. The germline V gene encodes CDR1 LGHNT and CDR2 FRNRAP. This CDR3 reads CASGLVYGTGVAGFRNNEQFF. DNA for the CDR3: TGTGCTAGTGGTTTGGTTTATGGGACGGGGGTAGCGGGATTTCGGAACAATGAGCAGTTCTTC.

The chain couples TRBV10-2 to TRBJ1-1; D remains unclear. CDR1 and CDR2 (germline): WSHSY, SAAADI. V lost 1 base to trimming and J lost 5 bases, with 11 bases between them. The CDR3 has 14 amino acids. In DNA, the CDR3 is TGCGCCAGCAGTGAGTGGGAGGGAGGGACTGAAGCTTTCTTT. Amino acid sequence: CASSEWEGGTEAFF.

This chain uses TRBV7-2 with TRBJ2-7, with D unresolved. The CDR3 covers 13 residues. V was trimmed by 1 base and J by 4 bases, leaving 8 bases between them. Germline V gene lookup returns CDR1 SGHTA and CDR2 FQGNSA. CDR3 sequence (DNA): TGTGCCAGCAGCTTAGGGCCTATTTACGAGCAGTACTTC. This sequence encodes CASSLGPIYEQYF.

The chain has TRBV6-4 and TRBJ2-2; TRBD1 aligns across 7 bases. Germline CDR1 reads MRHNA; CDR2 reads SNTAGT. The CDR3 has 13 residues. V shed 5 bases, J shed 4 bases, and the junction held 1 base outside the gene matches. CDR3 protein: CASSRQGTGELFF. The CDR3 coding sequence is TGTGCCAGCAGTCGACAGGGCACCGGGGAGCTGTTTTTT.